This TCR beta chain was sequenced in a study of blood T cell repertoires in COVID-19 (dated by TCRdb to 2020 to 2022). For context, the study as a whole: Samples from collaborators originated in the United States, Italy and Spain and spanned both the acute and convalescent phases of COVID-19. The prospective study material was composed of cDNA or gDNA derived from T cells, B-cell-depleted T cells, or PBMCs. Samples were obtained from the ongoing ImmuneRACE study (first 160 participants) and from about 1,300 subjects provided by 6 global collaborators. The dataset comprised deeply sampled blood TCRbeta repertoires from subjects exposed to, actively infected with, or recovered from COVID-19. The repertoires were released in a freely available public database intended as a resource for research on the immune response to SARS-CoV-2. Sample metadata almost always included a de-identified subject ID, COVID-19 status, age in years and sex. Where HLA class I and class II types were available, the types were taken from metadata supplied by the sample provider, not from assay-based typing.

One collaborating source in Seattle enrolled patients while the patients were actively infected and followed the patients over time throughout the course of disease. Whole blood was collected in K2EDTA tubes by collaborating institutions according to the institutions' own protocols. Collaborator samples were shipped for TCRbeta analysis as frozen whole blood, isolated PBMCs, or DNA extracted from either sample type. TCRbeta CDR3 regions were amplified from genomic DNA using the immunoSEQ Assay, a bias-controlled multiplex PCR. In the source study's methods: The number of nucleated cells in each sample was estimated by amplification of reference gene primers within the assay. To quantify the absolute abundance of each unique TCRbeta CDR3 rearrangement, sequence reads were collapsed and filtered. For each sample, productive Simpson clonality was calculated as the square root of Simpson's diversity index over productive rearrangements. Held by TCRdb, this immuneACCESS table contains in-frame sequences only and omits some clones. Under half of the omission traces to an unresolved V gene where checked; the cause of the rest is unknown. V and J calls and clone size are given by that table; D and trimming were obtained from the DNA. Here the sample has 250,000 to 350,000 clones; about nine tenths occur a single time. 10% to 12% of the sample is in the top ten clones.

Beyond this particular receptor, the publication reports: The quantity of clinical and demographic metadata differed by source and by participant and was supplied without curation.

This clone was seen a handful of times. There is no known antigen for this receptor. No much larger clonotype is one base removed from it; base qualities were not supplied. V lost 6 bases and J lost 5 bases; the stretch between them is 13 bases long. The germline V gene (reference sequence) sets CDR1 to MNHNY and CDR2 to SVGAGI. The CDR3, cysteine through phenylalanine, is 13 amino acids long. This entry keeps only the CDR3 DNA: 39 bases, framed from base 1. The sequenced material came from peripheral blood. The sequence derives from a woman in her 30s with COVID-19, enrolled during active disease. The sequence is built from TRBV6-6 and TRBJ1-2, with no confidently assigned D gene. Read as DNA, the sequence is TGTGCCAGCAGCCGGCTGGGCCTATATGGCTACACCTTC. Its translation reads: CASSRLGLYGYTF.